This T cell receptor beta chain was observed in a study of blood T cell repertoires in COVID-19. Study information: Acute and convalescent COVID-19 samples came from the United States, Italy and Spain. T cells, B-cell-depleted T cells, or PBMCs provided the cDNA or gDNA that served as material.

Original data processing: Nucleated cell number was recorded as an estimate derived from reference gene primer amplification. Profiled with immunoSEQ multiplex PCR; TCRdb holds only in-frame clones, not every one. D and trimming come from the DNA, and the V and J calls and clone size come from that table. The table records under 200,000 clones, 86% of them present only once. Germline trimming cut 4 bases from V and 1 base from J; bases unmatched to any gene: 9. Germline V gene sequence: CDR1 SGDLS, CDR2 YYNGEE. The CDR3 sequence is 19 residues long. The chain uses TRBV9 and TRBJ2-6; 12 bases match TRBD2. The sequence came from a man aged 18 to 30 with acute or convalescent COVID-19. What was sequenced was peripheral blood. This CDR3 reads CASSLLAGGPGSGANVLTF. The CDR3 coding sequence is TGTGCCAGCAGCCTCCTAGCGGGGGGGCCTGGATCTGGGGCCAACGTCCTGACTTTC.